Following are 27 T cell receptor beta chains from one sample sequenced in a study of cytomegalovirus exposure and HLA in healthy donors. The PCR had 60 Vbeta and 13 Jbeta primers. The protocol was immunoSEQ multiplex PCR, while the TCRdb copy is restricted to in-frame clones and leaves out a portion. The data hold around 120,000 clones, with 82% observed a single time. The material sequenced was PBMCs. The receptors shown here come from a boy aged 2 to 9 in good health and CMV-seronegative.

The genes are TRBV30 and TRBJ1-6; the match to TRBD1 covers 9 bases. The CDR3 has 14 residues. With 2 bases clipped from V and 7 bases from J, the junction kept 3 bases outside the gene matches. Germline CDR1 GTSNPN, CDR2 SVGIG (reference sequence). The CDR3 DNA reads as TGTGCCTGGAGTTTGACAGGGGGGAATTCACCCCTCCACTTT. Its translation: CAWSLTGGNSPLHF. Together with reference TRBV30 and TRBJ1-6, the CDR3 gives the full variable domain: SQTIHQWPATLVQPVGSPLSLECTVEGTSNPNLYWYRQAAGRGLQLLFYSVGIGQISSEVPQNLSASRPQDRQFILSSKKLLLSDSGFYLCAWSLTGGNSPLHFGNGTRLTVT.

The rearrangement uses TRBV7-9 and TRBJ1-5; no reliable D call. Per the germline V gene, CDR1 is SEHNR and CDR2 is FQNEAQ (reference sequence). V lost 5 bases, J lost 6 bases, and 23 bases lay in between. This CDR3 contains 17 residues. CDR3 residues: CASSPLRAGRMGQPQHF. CDR3 nucleotides: TGTGCCAGCAGCCCCCTCCGGGCCGGGAGGATGGGTCAGCCCCAGCATTTT.

The CDR3: CASSYTGPGTF. For the CDR3, the DNA is TGTGCCAGCAGTTACACAGGTCCGGGTACCTTC. V is TRBV6-1 and J is TRBJ1-2; a possible D gene is TRBD1 (5 bases). V was cut by 5 bases and J by 14 bases, with 15 bases left in between. In germline, CDR1 is MNHNS, CDR2 SASEGT. There are 11 residues in the CDR3.

This CDR3 reads CAWTRRIKYQETQYF. In nucleotides, the CDR3 is TGTGCCTGGACTAGGAGGATCAAGTACCAAGAGACCCAGTACTTC. The J gene is TRBJ2-5, the V gene TRBV30, with D maybe TRBD2 (5 bases). CDR1 and CDR2 (germline): GTSNPN, SVGIG (reference sequence). The CDR3 contains 15 residues. The V and J ends lost 4 bases and 0 bases respectively, with 15 bases between them.

This chain uses TRBV13 with TRBJ1-1; TRBD1 matches 7 bases. This CDR3 spans 17 amino acids. Losses at the gene ends were 4 bases for V and 1 base for J; bases not matched to a gene: 12. CDR1 and CDR2 from the germline V gene are PRHDT and FYEKMQ (reference sequence). This chain's CDR3 is CASSSTGPAHGNTEAFF. The CDR3 bases are TGTGCCAGCAGCTCGACAGGGCCCGCACATGGGAACACTGAAGCTTTCTTT. Based on the CDR3 plus reference TRBV13 and TRBJ1-1, the full variable domain is AAGVIQSPRHLIKEKRETATLKCYPIPRHDTVYWYQQGPGQDPQFLISFYEKMQSDKGSIPDRFSAQQFSDYHSELNMSSLELGDSALYFCASSSTGPAHGNTEAFFGQGTRLTVV.

The V and J genes are TRBV7-6 and TRBJ1-2; no firm D call. The CDR3 has 15 residues. Germline CDR1 is SGHVS and CDR2 is FNYEAQ. Trimming cost V 1 base and J 1 base, with 10 bases left between them. In nucleotides, the CDR3 is TGTGCCAGCAGCTTAGAGCCAGGCCTTAACTATGGCTACACCTTC. Its protein is CASSLEPGLNYGYTF. The whole variable domain, remainder taken from reference TRBV7-6 and TRBJ1-2, is GAGVSQSPRYKVTKRGQDVALRCDPISGHVSLYWYRQALGQGPEFLTYFNYEAQQDKSGLPNDRFSAERPEGSISTLTIQRTEQRDSAMYRCASSLEPGLNYGYTFGSGTRLTVV.

The chain joins TRBV6-6 to TRBJ2-5, with D hard to call. V gave up 3 bases and J gave up 5 bases, with 16 bases separating them. This CDR3 spans 15 amino acids. Germline CDR1 and CDR2: MNHNY and SVGAGI (reference sequence). CDR3 amino acids: CASSYESPDWETQYF. The CDR3 DNA sequence: TGTGCCAGCAGTTATGAGTCCCCAGACTGGGAGACCCAGTACTTC.

DNA for the CDR3: TGTGCCAGTAGTGTTGGGCCGGGGGGTACCGATCGCACAGATACGCAGTATTTT. Its protein product is CASSVGPGGTDRTDTQYF. V and J are TRBV19 and TRBJ2-3, with 7 bases matching TRBD2. The CDR3 is 18 residues long. V lost 5 bases to trimming and J lost 1 base; unmatched junction nucleotides: 15. From germline, CDR1 is LNHDA and CDR2 SQIVND (reference sequence). The variable domain in full, with the rest retrieved from reference TRBV19 and TRBJ2-3, is DGGITQSPKYLFRKEGQNVTLSCEQNLNHDAMYWYRQDPGQGLRLIYYSQIVNDFQKGDIAEGYSVSREKKESFPLTVTSAQKNPTAFYLCASSVGPGGTDRTDTQYFGPGTRLTVL.

This clone was seen a few times. The chain recombines TRBV9 with TRBJ1-5; D is ambiguous. The CDR3 sequence is 15 residues long. Germline lookup yields CDR1 SGDLS and CDR2 YYNGEE. Trimming removed 3 bases at V and 2 bases at J, with 12 bases between. This CDR3 reads CASSATGGGNQPQHF. The CDR3, as DNA: TGTGCCAGCAGCGCGACGGGAGGAGGCAATCAGCCCCAGCATTTT.

This chain joins TRBV18 and TRBJ1-1; 7 bases are shared with TRBD1. V shed 3 bases and J 8 bases; nucleotides not matched to a gene: 9. The CDR3 length is 14 residues. CDR1 and CDR2 from the germline V gene are KGHSH and LQKENI. CDR3 residues: CASSPRGDSGEAFF. The CDR3 DNA sequence: TGTGCCAGCTCACCGCGAGGGGACAGCGGAGAAGCTTTCTTT.

The chain joins TRBV7-2 to TRBJ1-1; D remains ambiguous. CDR1 is SGHTA, CDR2 FQGNSA, per germline. The CDR3 is 14 residues long. Trimming took off 5 bases at V and 4 bases at J, with 14 bases between the two ends. The CDR3 spells CASSPRREGTEAFF. The DNA of the CDR3 is TGTGCCAGCAGCCCCAGACGGGAGGGCACTGAAGCTTTCTTT. Together with reference TRBV7-2 and TRBJ1-1, the CDR3 gives the full variable domain: GAGVSQSPSNKVTEKGKDVELRCDPISGHTALYWYRQSLGQGLEFLIYFQGNSAPDKSGLPSDRFSAERTGGSVSTLTIQRTQQEDSAVYLCASSPRREGTEAFFGQGTRLTVV.

The chain combines TRBV19 with TRBJ1-1; no clear D. The V end lost 5 bases, the J end lost 0 bases, and 10 bases lay between the germline ends. This CDR3 has 14 residues. Germline V gene sequence: CDR1 LNHDA, CDR2 SQIVND (reference sequence). CDR3 amino acids: CASSRHLMNTEAFF. The DNA for the CDR3 is TGTGCCAGTAGTCGACACCTCATGAACACTGAAGCTTTCTTT.

In this sample, this clone turned up a few times. The gene calls are TRBV4-3 and TRBJ2-7, with a possible D match to TRBD2 (5 bases). The CDR3 length is 13 residues. The germline V gene has CDR1 LGHNA and CDR2 YSLEER. V was cut by 1 base and J by 3 bases, with 7 bases left in between. CDR3 coding DNA: TGCGCCAGCAGCCAAGGACTATTCTACGAGCAGTACTTC. This encodes CASSQGLFYEQYF.

The J gene is TRBJ1-1, the V gene TRBV19, with TRBD1 matching 10 bases. Germline V gene data show CDR1 as LNHDA and CDR2 as SQIVND (reference sequence). Trimming removed 10 bases from V and 14 bases from J; junction bases left unmatched: 22. The CDR3 extends over 15 amino acids. The CDR3 DNA follows: TGTGCCACCGAGGGGGGCTTGGGCTGGGACAGGGGAGCATTCTTT. It encodes CATEGGLGWDRGAFF.

The rearrangement uses TRBV29-1 and TRBJ1-1; TRBD1 matches 10 bases. Germline assignment: CDR1 SQVTM and CDR2 ANQGSEA. The trim removed 3 bases at V and 11 bases at J, leaving 9 bases unmatched. The CDR3 is 13 amino acids. In DNA form, the CDR3 reads TGCAGCGTTGAGGGACAGGGGTACCTGGGGGCTTTCTTT. This sequence encodes CSVEGQGYLGAFF. Complete variable domain (other parts from reference TRBV29-1 and TRBJ1-1): SAVISQKPSRDICQRGTSLTIQCQVDSQVTMMFWYRQQPGQSLTLIATANQGSEATYESGFVIDKFPISRPNLTFSTLTVSNMSPEDSSIYLCSVEGQGYLGAFFGQGTRLTVV.

Comment on this clone: One end of the junction varies from germline; a read error may be responsible. The J gene is TRBJ1-2, the V gene TRBV7-9; D remains unclear. This CDR3 has 13 amino acids. Germline V gene data show CDR1 as SEHNR and CDR2 as FQNEAQ (reference sequence). CDR3 amino acids: CSSSLDGGGGYTF. The CDR3 nucleotides read TGTTCCAGCAGCTTAGACGGAGGAGGTGGCTACACCTTC.

The chain carries TRBV18 and TRBJ1-2; 7 bases agree with TRBD1. J lost 3 bases, V lost 2 bases, and 6 bases had no gene match. Germline V lookup: CDR1 KGHSH, CDR2 LQKENI. The CDR3 sequence is 15 residues long. Here the CDR3 reads CASSPDREQHYGYTF. DNA for the CDR3: TGTGCCAGCTCACCAGACAGGGAACAACACTATGGCTACACCTTC.

J is TRBJ1-4 and V is TRBV2; TRBD1 matches 8 bases. Germline CDR1 is SNHLY and CDR2 is FYNNEI. This CDR3 has 13 residues. The J segment lost 4 bases and the V segment lost 8 bases, leaving 3 bases of the junction unmatched. The CDR3 nucleotides are TGTGCCAGCTCGACAGGGGTTAATGAAAAACTGTTTTTT. Its translation is CASSTGVNEKLFF.

The V and J genes are TRBV5-1 and TRBJ2-1, with D maybe TRBD2 (6 bases). This CDR3 contains 16 residues. V lost 4 bases and J lost 2, with 16 bases in between. Germline V lookup: CDR1 SGHRS, CDR2 YFSETQ. The CDR3 DNA reads TGCGCCAGCAGCCCGGACTACGCCGCGACCTACAATGAGCAGTTCTTC. Translation: CASSPDYAATYNEQFF. The full variable domain, its missing parts supplied by reference TRBV5-1 and TRBJ2-1, is KAGVTQTPRYLIKTRGQQVTLSCSPISGHRSVSWYQQTPGQGLQFLFEYFSETQRNKGNFPGRFSGRQFSNSRSEMNVSTLELGDSALYLCASSPDYAATYNEQFFGPGTRLTVL.

CDR3 sequence reads: CASSVGTGGAGETQYF. CDR3 bases: TGTGCCAGCAGCGTGGGCACCGGGGGGGCCGGGGAGACCCAGTACTTC. V gene TRBV9 combines with J gene TRBJ2-5; TRBD2 matches 8 bases. Germline CDR1 reads SGDLS; CDR2 reads YYNGEE. The CDR3 loop spans 16 amino acids. V gave up 2 bases and J gave up 5 bases; unmatched junction bases: 11.

The rearrangement links TRBV5-8 to TRBJ1-3, with a tentative D call TRBD1 (5 bases). The CDR3 runs to 14 residues. Deletions cut 6 bases from V and 1 base from J, with 11 bases between. Germline-derived CDR1 and CDR2 are SGHTS and YDEGEE. For the CDR3, the DNA is TGTGCCAGCACAACGCAGGGTTCTGGAAACACCATATATTTT. This encodes CASTTQGSGNTIYF.

This clone was found once. The V and J genes are TRBV27 and TRBJ1-1; D is possibly TRBD1 (5 bases). The CDR3 sequence is 12 residues long. Germline V CDR1 and CDR2: MNHEY, SMNVEV (reference sequence). The ends were cut back, 11 bases at V and 1 base at J, with 11 bases in the middle. The CDR3 coding sequence is TGTGCCTCCGCCACAGGGAACACTGAAGCTTTCTTT. It codes for CASATGNTEAFF.

This clone showed up just a few times. The chain couples TRBV7-3 to TRBJ2-1, with D uncertain. The germline V and J ends were trimmed by 2 bases and 0 bases, with 8 bases remaining between them. Germline V lookup: CDR1 SGHTA, CDR2 FQGTGA. The CDR3 runs 15 residues. The CDR3, as DNA: TGTGCCAGCAGCTTAGACTCCCGCTCCTACAATGAGCAGTTCTTC. Its protein is CASSLDSRSYNEQFF.

The V call is TRBV9, the J call TRBJ1-5; D uncertain. Between the trimmed V and J ends, which lost 3 bases and 2 bases, there was a span of 9 bases. This CDR3 is built from 14 residues. CDR1 is SGDLS, CDR2 YYNGEE, per germline. The CDR3 here is CASSEGRGNQPQHF. The CDR3 bases are TGTGCCAGCAGCGAAGGGAGGGGCAATCAGCCCCAGCATTTT.

The gene calls are TRBV19 and TRBJ1-5; TRBD1 is a possible D gene (6 bases). CDR3 size: 16 residues. Per germline, CDR1 LNHDA and CDR2 SQIVND (reference sequence). The V and J ends lost 5 bases and 0 bases respectively, with 14 bases between them. The CDR3, as DNA: TGTGCCAGTAGTCCCCGGGACACCTATAGCAATCAGCCCCAGCATTTT. Its protein product is CASSPRDTYSNQPQHF.

This chain links TRBV2 with TRBJ1-6; D remains ambiguous. Germline CDR1 and CDR2: SNHLY and FYNNEI. The CDR3 consists of 14 residues. The germline V and J ends were trimmed by 2 bases and 9 bases, with 11 bases remaining between them. CDR3 in amino acids: CASSESLAGSPLHF. For the CDR3, the DNA is TGTGCCAGCAGTGAATCTCTCGCGGGTTCACCCCTCCACTTT.

This rearrangement joins TRBV7-9 to TRBJ1-1; 8 nucleotides align to TRBD1. This CDR3 is 16 amino acids long. Germline CDR1 is SEHNR and CDR2 is FQNEAQ (reference sequence). The CDR3 reads CFDGLTGALSGTEAFF. Here the CDR3 DNA reads TGTTTCGACGGACTGACAGGGGCTTTATCGGGGACTGAAGCTTTCTTT.